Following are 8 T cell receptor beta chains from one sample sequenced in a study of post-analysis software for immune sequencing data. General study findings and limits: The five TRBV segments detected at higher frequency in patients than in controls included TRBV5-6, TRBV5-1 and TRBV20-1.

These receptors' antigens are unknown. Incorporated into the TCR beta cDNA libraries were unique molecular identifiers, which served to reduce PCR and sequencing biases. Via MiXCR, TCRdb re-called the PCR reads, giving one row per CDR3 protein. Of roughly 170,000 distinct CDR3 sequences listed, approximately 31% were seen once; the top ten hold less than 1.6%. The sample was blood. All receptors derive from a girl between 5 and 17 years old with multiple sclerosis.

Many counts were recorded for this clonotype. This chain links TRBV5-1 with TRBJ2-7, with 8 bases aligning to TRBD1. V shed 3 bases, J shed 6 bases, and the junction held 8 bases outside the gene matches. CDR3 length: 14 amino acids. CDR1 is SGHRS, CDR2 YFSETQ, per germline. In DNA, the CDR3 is TGCGCCAGCAGCTCCGGACAGGGTCCCTCCGAGCAGTACTTC. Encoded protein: CASSSGQGPSEQYF.

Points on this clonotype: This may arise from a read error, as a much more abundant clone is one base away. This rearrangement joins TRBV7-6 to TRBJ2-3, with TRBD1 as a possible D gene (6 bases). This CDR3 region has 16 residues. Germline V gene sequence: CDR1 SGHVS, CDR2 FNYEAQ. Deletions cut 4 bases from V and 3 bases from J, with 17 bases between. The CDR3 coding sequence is TGTGCCAGCAGCTCGGCGGAACAGGGTATTACAGATACGCAGTATTTT. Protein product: CASSSAEQGITDTQYF.

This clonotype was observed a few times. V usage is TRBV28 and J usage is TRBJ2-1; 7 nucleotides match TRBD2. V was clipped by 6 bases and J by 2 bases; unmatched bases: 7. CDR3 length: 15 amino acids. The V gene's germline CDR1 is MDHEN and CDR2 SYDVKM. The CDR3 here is CASSPPTSPYNEQFF. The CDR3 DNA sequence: TGTGCCAGCAGCCCCCCGACTAGCCCCTACAATGAGCAGTTCTTC.

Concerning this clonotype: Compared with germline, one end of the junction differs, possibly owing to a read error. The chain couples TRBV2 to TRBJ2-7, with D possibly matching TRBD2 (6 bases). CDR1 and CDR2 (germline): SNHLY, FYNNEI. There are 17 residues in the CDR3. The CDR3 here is CASHYPSDPAVSYERYF. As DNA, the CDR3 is TGTGCCAGCCATTACCCTAGCGACCCCGCGGTCTCCTACGAGCGGTACTTC.

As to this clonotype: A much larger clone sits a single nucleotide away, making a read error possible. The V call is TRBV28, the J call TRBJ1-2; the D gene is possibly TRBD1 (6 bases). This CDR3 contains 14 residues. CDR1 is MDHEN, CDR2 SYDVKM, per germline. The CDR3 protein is CASGYLQGSYDYTF. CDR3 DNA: TGTGCCAGCGGATACCTTCAGGGGTCCTATGACTACACCTTC.

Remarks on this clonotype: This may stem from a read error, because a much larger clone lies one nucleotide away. CDR3 region: CAGSLSGGGIGYEQYF. The DNA for the CDR3 is TGTGCCGGCAGTTTATCGGGAGGGGGGATAGGCTACGAGCAGTACTTC. This rearrangement joins TRBV27 to TRBJ2-4, with 8 bases fitting TRBD2. The last part of the DNA fits TRBJ2-7 better; the J call may be wrong. Germline loops: CDR1 MNHEY, CDR2 SMNVEV (reference sequence). The CDR3 runs to 16 residues.

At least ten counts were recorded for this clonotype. This CDR3 is CASSFFGTGLFDEQFF. For the CDR3, the DNA is TGTGCCAGCAGTTTTTTCGGGACAGGTCTGTTCGATGAGCAGTTCTTC. The J gene is TRBJ2-1, the V gene TRBV12-3 or TRBV12-4, with 8 positions matching TRBD1. This CDR3 is built from 16 residues. The trim removed 3 bases at V and 8 bases at J, leaving 12 bases unmatched.

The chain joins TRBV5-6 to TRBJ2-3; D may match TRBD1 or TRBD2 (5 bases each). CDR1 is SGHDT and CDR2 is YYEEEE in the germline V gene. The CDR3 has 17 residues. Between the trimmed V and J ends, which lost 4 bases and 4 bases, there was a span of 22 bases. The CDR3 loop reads CASSAEVRGRAADTQYF. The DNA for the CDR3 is TGTGCCAGCAGCGCGGAAGTTCGGGGCAGGGCCGCAGATACGCAGTATTTT.